This is a list of T cell receptor beta chains from one sample in a study of T cells in pancreatic ductal adenocarcinoma. Sequencing was performed with immunoSEQ multiplex PCR; in TCRdb, only in-frame clones are kept and a portion is missing. The repertoire consists of more than 85,000 clones, with 90% to 95% occurring once and the leading ten covering roughly 3.1%. Material for sequencing was PBMCs. These receptors were collected from a human donor with pancreatic ductal adenocarcinoma. Each CDR3 is given with its conserved first and last residue. D genes are given only for firm matches.

len | j_gene | d_gene | v_gene | CDR3nt | CDR3aa
14 | TRBJ1-2 | TRBD1 | TRBV7-2 | TGTGCCAGCAGCCCGGACAGGGGAAGCTATGGCTACACCTTC | CASSPDRGSYGYTF
15 | TRBJ2-5 | NA | TRBV6-7 | TGTGCCAGCAGTCGACGGGCCAGGGTGGGGGAGACCCAGTACTTC | CASSRRARVGETQYF
16 | TRBJ2-3 | TRBD1 | TRBV19 | TGTGCCAGTAGCACTAAGGACAGGGCGGACGCAGATACGCAGTATTTT | CASSTKDRADADTQYF
14 | TRBJ2-5 | TRBD2 | TRBV30 | TGTGCCTGGAGTGCGAGCGGGGGGACCAGGACCCAGTACTTC | CAWSASGGTRTQYF
17 | TRBJ2-5 | TRBD1 | TRBV5-1 | TGCGCCAGCAGCTTAAACGGACAGGGGGCTTTAGCAGAGACCCAGTACTTC | CASSLNGQGALAETQYF
13 | TRBJ2-7 | TRBD2 | TRBV2 | TGTGCCAGCAGGACTAGCGGGGTATACGAGCAGTACTTC | CASRTSGVYEQYF
14 | TRBJ1-1 | NA | TRBV4-1 | TGCGCCAGCAGCCAAGATGCAAGGGGGACTGAAGCTTTCTTT | CASSQDARGTEAFF
15 | TRBJ1-1 | NA | TRBV9 | TGTGCCAGCAGCCCATTTCTAGGGGTGAACACTGAAGCTTTCTTT | CASSPFLGVNTEAFF
15 | TRBJ1-2 | NA | TRBV4-2 | TGTGCCAGCAGCCAAGGCAGGGTAATTAACTATGGCTACACCTTC | CASSQGRVINYGYTF
14 | TRBJ1-2 | TRBD1 | TRBV7-2 | TGTGCCAGCAGCATACTCTCAGGGGGCTATGGCTACACCTTC | CASSILSGGYGYTF
13 | TRBJ1-2 | NA | TRBV19 | TGTGCCAGTAGTATAGCCAGGGACTATGGCTACACCTTC | CASSIARDYGYTF
14 | TRBJ2-5 | TRBD1 | TRBV28 | TGTGCCAGCAGCCCCCAGGGGGCCGAAGAGACCCAGTACTTC | CASSPQGAEETQYF
14 | TRBJ1-4 | NA | TRBV18 | TGTGCCAGCTCACCACGGGGGCCCTATGAAAAACTGTTTTTT | CASSPRGPYEKLFF
16 | TRBJ1-2 | TRBD1 | TRBV27 | TGTGCCAGCAGTCCTACCTCCGGGACAGGGATCTATGGCTACACCTTC | CASSPTSGTGIYGYTF
17 | TRBJ2-6 | TRBD1 | TRBV5-4 | TGTGCCAGCAGCTTCGGACAGGGTCCCTCTGGGGCCAACGTCCTGACTTTC | CASSFGQGPSGANVLTF
14 | TRBJ2-7 | NA | TRBV18 | TGTGCCAGCTCACCAATCGGGACTTCCTACGAGCAGTACTTC | CASSPIGTSYEQYF
15 | TRBJ2-7 | TRBD2 | TRBV15 | TGTGCCACCAGCAGGTGGACTAGCGGAACCTTGGAGCAGTACTTC | CATSRWTSGTLEQYF
15 | TRBJ2-5 | TRBD2 | TRBV19 | TGTGCCAGTAGTGCGGGACTAGCCTTTCAAGAGACCCAGTACTTC | CASSAGLAFQETQYF
14 | TRBJ2-5 | TRBD2 | TRBV4-1 | TGCGCCAGCAGCCACTCGGGACTACAAGAGACCCAGTACTTC | CASSHSGLQETQYF
13 | TRBJ1-5 | NA | TRBV18 | TGTGCCAGCTCATCCACAGCAAATCAGCCCCAGCATTTT | CASSSTANQPQHF
14 | TRBJ2-5 | NA | TRBV15 | TGTGCCACCAGCAGAGGACAGTCGGTTGAGACCCAGTACTTC | CATSRGQSVETQYF
15 | TRBJ2-7 | TRBD2 | TRBV6-5 | TGTGCCAGCAGAAGACTAGCGGGAGGGTCCTACGAGCAGTACTTC | CASRRLAGGSYEQYF
16 | TRBJ2-3 | TRBD2 | TRBV6-6 | TGTGCCAGCAGTCCCAGCGGGACTAGCGGGAGCGGTACGCAGTATTTT | CASSPSGTSGSGTQYF
12 | TRBJ1-1 | NA | TRBV28 | TGTGCCAGCAGTTTGATGGAGGCTGAAGCTTTCTTT | CASSLMEAEAFF
13 | TRBJ1-4 | NA | TRBV4-3 | TGCGCCAGCAGCCCCGGGGGTAATGAAAAACTGTTTTTT | CASSPGGNEKLFF